Below, 13 T cell receptor beta chains from the same sample are listed, as sequenced in a study of identical twins. TCRdb used MiXCR to reprocess the 5' RACE reads, holding one entry per CDR3 protein. In the table there are under 1 million distinct CDR3 sequences, roughly 12% of which are singletons. The data were also submitted as part of a second study, on yellow fever vaccine responses in identical twins.

The specimen sequenced was PBMCs. Source of these receptors: a woman aged 18-30 years in good health.

This clonotype was seen a handful of times. V and J are TRBV7-6 and TRBJ1-1; the D gene is possibly TRBD1 (6 bases). Trimming removed 3 bases from V and 1 base from J, with 9 bases in between. The CDR3 spans 14 residues. The germline gives CDR1 SGHVS, CDR2 FNYEAQ. CDR3 bases: TGTGCCAGCAGCTTCGGGGACAAGAACACTGAAGCTTTCTTT. This translates into CASSFGDKNTEAFF.

This rearrangement joins TRBV5-1 to TRBJ1-6, with 7 bases matching TRBD1. The V gene's germline CDR1 is SGHRS and CDR2 YFSETQ. Unmatched junction bases numbered 7, after V lost 4 bases and J lost 9 bases. The CDR3 spans 14 residues. CDR3 protein: CASSGGTVSSPLHF. CDR3 DNA sequence: TGCGCCAGCAGCGGAGGGACAGTAAGTTCACCCCTCCACTTT.

This clonotype showed up just a few times. This rearrangement joins TRBV21-1 to TRBJ2-6; the table's D call TRBD1 went unverified against the DNA. TRBV21-1 is termed a pseudogene. This CDR3 contains 22 residues. The CDR3 here is CASSAYPDRGPLLSSGANVLTF. CDR3 bases: TGTGCCAGCAGCGCATACCCTGACAGGGGTCCCCTTTTATCCTCTGGGGCCAACGTCCTGACTTTC.

Ten or more counts support this clonotype. The chain uses TRBV27 and TRBJ2-2, with D perhaps TRBD1 (6 bases). This CDR3 region has 14 residues. The V gene lost 7 bases and the J gene lost 6 bases, with 15 bases spanning the gap. CDR1 is MNHEY and CDR2 is SMNVEV in the germline V gene (reference sequence). In DNA form, the CDR3 reads TGTGCCAGCAAGGGACAAAATGGGCCCGGGGAGCTGTTTTTT. Encoded protein: CASKGQNGPGELFF.

CDR3 sequence: CSARDGLADSNEQFF. CDR3 DNA sequence: TGCAGTGCTAGAGACGGACTAGCGGACTCCAATGAGCAGTTCTTC. This rearrangement joins TRBV20-1 to TRBJ2-1; 10 nucleotides agree with TRBD2. Germline CDR1 reads DFQATT; CDR2 reads SNEGSKA (reference sequence). This CDR3 region has 15 residues. V shed 0 bases and J 6 bases; nucleotides not matched to a gene: 5.

V usage is TRBV20-1 and J usage is TRBJ2-7; 9 bases line up with TRBD2. The V and J ends lost 1 base and 6 bases, in that order; junction bases with no gene match: 4. CDR3 size: 13 residues. In germline, CDR1 is DFQATT, CDR2 SNEGSKA (reference sequence). CDR3 nucleotides: TGCAGTGCTAGAGGGGCGGGAGGGTTCGAGCAGTACTTC. It encodes CSARGAGGFEQYF.

The chain employs TRBV12-3 or TRBV12-4 and TRBJ2-3, with D unclear. V was shortened by 7 bases and J by 1 base, with 12 bases between the two germline ends. CDR3 length: 14 residues. CDR3 region: CASTHGLRTDTQYF. CDR3 bases: TGTGCCAGCACCCATGGGCTACGCACAGATACGCAGTATTTT.

This clonotype was counted between two and nine times. The rearrangement links TRBV5-1 to TRBJ2-1; D perhaps matches TRBD2 (6 bases). Deletions cut 4 bases from V and 2 bases from J, with 10 bases between. CDR3 length: 14 amino acids. Per the germline V gene, CDR1 is SGHRS and CDR2 is YFSETQ. The CDR3 DNA reads as TGCGCCAGCAGCCGGGAGAGTGCCTACAATGAGCAGTTCTTC. This gives the protein CASSRESAYNEQFF. The variable domain in full, with the rest retrieved from reference TRBV5-1 and TRBJ2-1, is KAGVTQTPRYLIKTRGQQVTLSCSPISGHRSVSWYQQTPGQGLQFLFEYFSETQRNKGNFPGRFSGRQFSNSRSEMNVSTLELGDSALYLCASSRESAYNEQFFGPGTRLTVL.

This clonotype turned up a few times. The J gene is TRBJ2-7, the V gene TRBV28; either TRBD1 or TRBD2 may supply D (6 bases each). Between the trimmed V and J ends, which lost 8 bases and 0 bases, there was a span of 17 bases. This CDR3 has 15 amino acids. Germline loops: CDR1 MDHEN, CDR2 SYDVKM. The CDR3 nucleotides read TGTGCCAGCGAGGGGGGACTGCGATCCTCCTACGAGCAGTACTTC. This codes for CASEGGLRSSYEQYF.

The gene calls are TRBV24-1 and TRBJ2-1, with D perhaps TRBD1 (6 bases). The CDR3 extends over 14 amino acids. The V end lost 6 bases, the J end lost 3 bases, and 11 bases lay between the germline ends. The V gene's germline CDR1 is KGHDR and CDR2 SFDVKD. The CDR3 DNA follows: TGTGCCACCAGTTTGCCAGGGGTCTACAATGAGCAGTTCTTC. Residues: CATSLPGVYNEQFF.

This clonotype was counted at least ten times. The V gene is TRBV12-3 or TRBV12-4, the J gene TRBJ2-5; TRBD1 aligns across 8 bases. The CDR3 has 14 amino acids. After removal of 5 bases from V and 2 bases from J, the junction contained 4 bases not matched to a gene. CDR3 in DNA: TGTGCCAGCAGTAACCGGGACAGGCAAGAGACCCAGTACTTC. This sequence encodes CASSNRDRQETQYF.

This clonotype was observed a handful of times. The gene calls are TRBV7-8 and TRBJ2-5; D may match TRBD1 or TRBD2 (5 bases each). CDR3 length: 13 amino acids. Germline values: CDR1 SGHVS, CDR2 FQNEAQ. V lost 1 base to trimming and J lost 6 bases, with 9 bases between them. Here the CDR3 reads CASSLGGAQTQYF. The CDR3 nucleotides read TGTGCCAGCAGCTTAGGAGGGGCCCAGACCCAGTACTTC. Full variable domain (remainder filled in from reference TRBV7-8 and TRBJ2-5): GAGVSQSPRYKVAKRGQDVALRCDPISGHVSLFWYQQALGQGPEFLTYFQNEAQLDKSGLPSDRFFAERPEGSVSTLKIQRTQQEDSAVYLCASSLGGAQTQYFGPGTRLLVL.

This clonotype was seen many times. V gene TRBV6-1 combines with J gene TRBJ1-2; D is uncertain. Per the germline V gene, CDR1 is MNHNS and CDR2 is SASEGT. V gave up 2 bases and J gave up 4 bases, with 8 bases separating them. CDR3 size: 13 residues. CDR3: CASSEFTVYGYTF. The CDR3 DNA reads as TGTGCCAGCAGTGAATTCACAGTCTATGGCTACACCTTC.